This TCR beta chain was documented in a study of blood T cells in healthy people across ages. Next came a second PCR, run for about 6 to 12 cycles, which used a sample-barcoded 5' primer along with a J-beta primer mix. TCRdb processed the 5' RACE reads anew with MiXCR; each CDR3 protein has one entry. Here the sample spans roughly 800,000 distinct CDR3 sequences, approximately 35% being singletons. Comment on this clonotype: The antigen remains undetermined. Given a much more abundant clone one base away, this may be a read error.

Notes on the study in general: Naive and antigen-experienced cells were not separated, limiting conclusive comparison.

Material for sequencing was blood. The TCR sequence derives from a man in his late teens or twenties in good health.

The CDR3 protein is CASSQDLSGGASTGTQYF. In nucleotides, the CDR3 is TGCGCCAGCAGCCAAGATCTCTCGGGGGGAGCTAGCACAGGTACGCAGTATTTT. This chain connects TRBV4-3 to TRBJ2-3, with TRBD2 matching 7 bases. The CDR3 has 18 amino acids. The germline V gene encodes CDR1 LGHNA and CDR2 YSLEER.